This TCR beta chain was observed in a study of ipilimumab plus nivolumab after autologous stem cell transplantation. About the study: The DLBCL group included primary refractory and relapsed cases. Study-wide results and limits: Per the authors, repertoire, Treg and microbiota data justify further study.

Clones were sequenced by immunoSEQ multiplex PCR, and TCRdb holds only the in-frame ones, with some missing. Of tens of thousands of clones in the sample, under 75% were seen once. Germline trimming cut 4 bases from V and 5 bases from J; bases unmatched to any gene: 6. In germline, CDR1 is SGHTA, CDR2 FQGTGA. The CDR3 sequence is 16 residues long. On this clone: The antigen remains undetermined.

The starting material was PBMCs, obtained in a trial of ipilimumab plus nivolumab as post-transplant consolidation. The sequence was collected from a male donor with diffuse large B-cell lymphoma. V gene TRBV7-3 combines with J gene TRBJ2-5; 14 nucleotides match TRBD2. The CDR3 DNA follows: TGTGCCAGCAGCTCCGGGACTAGCGGGGGAGGGGAGACCCAGTACTTC. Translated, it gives CASSSGTSGGGETQYF.